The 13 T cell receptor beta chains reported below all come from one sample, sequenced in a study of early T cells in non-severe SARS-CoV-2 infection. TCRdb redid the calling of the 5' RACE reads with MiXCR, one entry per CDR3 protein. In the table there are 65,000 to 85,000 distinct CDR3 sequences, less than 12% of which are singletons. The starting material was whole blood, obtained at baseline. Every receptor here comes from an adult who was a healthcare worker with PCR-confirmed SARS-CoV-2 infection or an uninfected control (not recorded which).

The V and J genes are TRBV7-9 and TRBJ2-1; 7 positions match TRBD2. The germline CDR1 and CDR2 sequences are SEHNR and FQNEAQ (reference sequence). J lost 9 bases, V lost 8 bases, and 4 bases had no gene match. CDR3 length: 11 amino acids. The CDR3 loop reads CASLERGEQFF. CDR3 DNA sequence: TGTGCCAGCCTCGAGCGGGGTGAGCAGTTCTTC.

CDR3 loop: CAISQATGSQGPQHF. CDR3 in DNA: TGTGCCATCAGCCAAGCGACAGGCAGCCAGGGGCCCCAGCATTTT. This rearrangement joins TRBV10-3 to TRBJ1-5; tentatively, D is TRBD1 (6 bases). V lost 6 bases and J 9 bases, leaving 21 bases between the germline ends. The CDR3 loop spans 15 amino acids. Germline V gene sequence: CDR1 ENHRY, CDR2 SYGVKD.

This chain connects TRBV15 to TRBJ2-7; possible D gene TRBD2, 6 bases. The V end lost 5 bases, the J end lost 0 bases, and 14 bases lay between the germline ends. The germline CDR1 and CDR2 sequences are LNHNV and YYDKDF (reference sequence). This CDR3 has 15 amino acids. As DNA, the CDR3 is TGTGCCACCAGCCTTGACGGGGGACCCTCCTACGAGCAGTACTTC. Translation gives CATSLDGGPSYEQYF.

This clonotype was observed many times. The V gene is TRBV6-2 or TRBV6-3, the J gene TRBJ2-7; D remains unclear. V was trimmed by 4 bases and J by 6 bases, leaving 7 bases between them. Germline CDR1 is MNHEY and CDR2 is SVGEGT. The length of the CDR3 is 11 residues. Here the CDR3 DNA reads TGTGCCAGCAGTTTGTTATTCGAGCAGTACTTC. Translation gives CASSLLFEQYF.

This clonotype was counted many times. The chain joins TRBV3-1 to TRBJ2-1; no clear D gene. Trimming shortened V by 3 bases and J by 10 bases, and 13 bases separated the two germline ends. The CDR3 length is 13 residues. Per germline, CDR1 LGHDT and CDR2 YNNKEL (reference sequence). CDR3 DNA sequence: TGTGCCAGCAGCCAGAGTGCCGACATGGAGCAGTTCTTC. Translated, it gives CASSQSADMEQFF.

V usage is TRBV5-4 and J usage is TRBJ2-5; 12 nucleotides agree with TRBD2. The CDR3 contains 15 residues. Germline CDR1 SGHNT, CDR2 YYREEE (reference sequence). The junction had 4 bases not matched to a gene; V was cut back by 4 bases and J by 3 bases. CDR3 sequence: CASSRRTSGKETQYF. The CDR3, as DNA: TGTGCCAGCAGCCGCCGGACTAGCGGGAAAGAGACCCAGTACTTC.

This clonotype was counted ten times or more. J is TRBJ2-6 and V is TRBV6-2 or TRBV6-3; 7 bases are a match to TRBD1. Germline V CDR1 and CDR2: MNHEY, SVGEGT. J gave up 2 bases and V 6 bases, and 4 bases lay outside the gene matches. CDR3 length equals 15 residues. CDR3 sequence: CASRTDRAGANVLTF. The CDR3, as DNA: TGTGCCAGCAGAACTGACAGGGCTGGGGCCAACGTCCTGACTTTC.

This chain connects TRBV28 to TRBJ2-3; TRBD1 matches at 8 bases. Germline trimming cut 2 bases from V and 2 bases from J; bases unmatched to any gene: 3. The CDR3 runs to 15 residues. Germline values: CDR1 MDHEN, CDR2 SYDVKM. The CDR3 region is CASSLLQGVTDTQYF. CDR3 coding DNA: TGTGCCAGCAGTTTACTACAGGGGGTCACAGATACGCAGTATTTT.

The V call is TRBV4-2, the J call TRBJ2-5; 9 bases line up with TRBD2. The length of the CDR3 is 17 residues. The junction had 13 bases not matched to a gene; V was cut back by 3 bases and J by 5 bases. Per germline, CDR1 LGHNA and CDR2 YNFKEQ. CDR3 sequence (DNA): TGTGCCAGCAGCCATGTGACTAGCGGAGCCTCTACGGAGACCCAGTACTTC. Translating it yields CASSHVTSGASTETQYF.

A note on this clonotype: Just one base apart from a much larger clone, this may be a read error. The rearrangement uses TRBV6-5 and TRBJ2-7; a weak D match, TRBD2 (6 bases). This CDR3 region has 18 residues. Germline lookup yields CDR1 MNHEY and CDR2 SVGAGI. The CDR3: CASSYLGLPLPSWEERYF. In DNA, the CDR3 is TGTGCCAGCAGTTACTTGGGACTTCCCCTACCTTCCTGGGAGGAGCGGTACTTC.

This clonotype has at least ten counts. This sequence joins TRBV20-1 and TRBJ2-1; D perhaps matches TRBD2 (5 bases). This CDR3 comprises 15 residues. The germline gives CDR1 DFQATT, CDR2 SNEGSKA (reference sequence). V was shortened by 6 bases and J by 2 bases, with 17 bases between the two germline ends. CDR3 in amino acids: CSAERRRNTYNEQFF. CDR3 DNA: TGCAGTGCAGAAAGGAGGCGGAATACCTACAATGAGCAGTTCTTC.

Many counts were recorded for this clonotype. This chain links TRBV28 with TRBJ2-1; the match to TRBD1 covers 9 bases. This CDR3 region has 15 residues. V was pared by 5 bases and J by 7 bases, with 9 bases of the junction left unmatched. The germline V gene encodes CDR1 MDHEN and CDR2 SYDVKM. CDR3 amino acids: CASSLYGTGLNEQFF. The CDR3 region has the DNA TGTGCCAGCAGTCTGTACGGGACAGGGCTGAATGAGCAGTTCTTC.

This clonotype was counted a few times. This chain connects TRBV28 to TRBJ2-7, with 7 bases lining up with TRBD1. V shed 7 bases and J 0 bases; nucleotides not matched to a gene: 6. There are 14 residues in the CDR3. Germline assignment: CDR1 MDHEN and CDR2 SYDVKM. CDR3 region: CASTIRTGSYEQYF. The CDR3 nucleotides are TGTGCCAGCACTATTCGGACAGGCTCCTACGAGCAGTACTTC. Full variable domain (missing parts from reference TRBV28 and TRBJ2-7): DVKVTQSSRYLVKRTGEKVFLECVQDMDHENMFWYRQDPGLGLRLIYFSYDVKMKEKGDIPEGYSVSREKKERFSLILESASTNQTSMYLCASTIRTGSYEQYFGPGTRLTVT.